Described below is a single T cell receptor beta chain sequence and its context. The target antigen is unknown. This record belongs to a study of shared clonotypes between healthy human individuals. Study-wide results and caveats: For sorted subsets, rarefaction showed incomplete sequencing despite large depth.

Naive CD8 populations comprised CD45RO-negative cells positively selected for CCR7, excluding terminally differentiated effector memory CD45RA+ cells. CDR3 length: 13 amino acids. V was shortened by 6 bases and J by 5 bases, with 13 bases between the two germline ends. CDR1 is SNHLY and CDR2 is FYNNEI in the germline V gene. Some clones are missing from TCRdb's copy, which holds only in-frame ones; the method was immunoSEQ multiplex PCR. The table lists some 1,900,000 clones, approximately 94% of them singletons. The gene calls are TRBV2 and TRBJ2-5; D uncertain. This clonotype was sampled from a man younger than 30 in good health. The specimen sequenced was naive CD8+ T cells sorted from blood. The DNA for the CDR3 is TGTGCCAGCAGGGGTAGTTCCGGTGAGACCCAGTACTTC. This sequence encodes CASRGSSGETQYF.